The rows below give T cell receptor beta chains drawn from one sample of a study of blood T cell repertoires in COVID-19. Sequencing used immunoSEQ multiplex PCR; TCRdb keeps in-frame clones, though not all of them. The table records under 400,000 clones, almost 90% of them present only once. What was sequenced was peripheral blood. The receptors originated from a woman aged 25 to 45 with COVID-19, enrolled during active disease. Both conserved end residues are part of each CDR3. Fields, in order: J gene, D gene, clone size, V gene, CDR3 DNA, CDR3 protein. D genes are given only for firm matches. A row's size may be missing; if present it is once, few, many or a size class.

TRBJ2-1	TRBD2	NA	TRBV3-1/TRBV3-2	TGTGCCAGCAGCCCCTCCCCGAGACTAGCGGGAGGTAATGAGCAGTTCTTC	CASSPSPRLAGGNEQFF
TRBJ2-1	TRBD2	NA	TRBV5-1	TGCGCCAGCAGCAGTTCTAGCGGGAGGGCCCCTCATTACAATGAGCAGTTCTTC	CASSSSSGRAPHYNEQFF
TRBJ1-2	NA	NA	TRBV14	TGTGCCAGCAGCCAAGATCACAGTGGAAACTATGGCTACACCTTC	CASSQDHSGNYGYTF
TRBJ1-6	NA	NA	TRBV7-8	TGTGCCAGCAGCCCGGACAGCTCCTATAATTCACCCCTCCACTTT	CASSPDSSYNSPLHF
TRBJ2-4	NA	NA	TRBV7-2	TGTGCCAGCAGCCCACGAACGGGGTTAGCCAAAAACATTCAGTACTTC	CASSPRTGLAKNIQYF
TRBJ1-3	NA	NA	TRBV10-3	TGTGCCATCAGTGAGTCGACACCGACCGGAAACACCATATATTTT	CAISESTPTGNTIYF
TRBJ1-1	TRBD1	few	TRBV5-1	TGCGCCAGCAGCCCGGGACAGATGAACACTGAAGCTTTCTTT	CASSPGQMNTEAFF
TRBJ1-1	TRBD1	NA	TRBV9	TGTGCCAGCAGCGCCCCTCCTCTGACAGGGGTGGGTGAAGCTTTCTTT	CASSAPPLTGVGEAFF
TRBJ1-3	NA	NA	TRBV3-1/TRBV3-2	TGTGCCAGCAGCCGGAAACAGGGTGCCTCTGGAAACACCATATATTTT	CASSRKQGASGNTIYF
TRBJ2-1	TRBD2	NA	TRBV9	TGTGCCAGCAGCGAATCCGGGACTACATACAATGAGCAGTTCTTC	CASSESGTTYNEQFF
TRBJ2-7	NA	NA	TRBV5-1	TGCGCCAGCAGCCCTGGACAGCCTTCCTACGAGCAGTACTTC	CASSPGQPSYEQYF
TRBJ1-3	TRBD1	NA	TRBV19	TGTGCCAGTAGCGGGACAGCTAGCTCTGGAAACACCATATATTTT	CASSGTASSGNTIYF
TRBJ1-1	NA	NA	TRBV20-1	TGCAGTGCTAGCATGAACACTGAAGCTTTCTTT	CSASMNTEAFF
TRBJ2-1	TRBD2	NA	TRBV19	TGTGCCAGCCTCGGGACTAGCAAGGACAATGAGCAGTTCTTC	CASLGTSKDNEQFF
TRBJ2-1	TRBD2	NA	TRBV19	TGTGCCAGTAGTCCTAGCGGGATCAACCATGAGCAGTTCTTC	CASSPSGINHEQFF
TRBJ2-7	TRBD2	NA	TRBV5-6	TGTGCCAGCAGCTTGGGGGCGGGGACTATCTCCTACGAGCAGTACTTC	CASSLGAGTISYEQYF
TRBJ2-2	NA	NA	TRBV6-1	TGTGCCAGCAGTGAACTAGCGCCCGGGGAGCTGTTTTTT	CASSELAPGELFF
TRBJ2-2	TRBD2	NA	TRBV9	TGTGCCAGCAGCCCCCGCCTAGCGGGAGGTCGGAACACCGGGGAGCTGTTTTTT	CASSPRLAGGRNTGELFF
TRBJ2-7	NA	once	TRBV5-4	TGTGCCAGCAGCTTGGACCTACAGGGTTCTGGGTACGAGCAGTACTTC	CASSLDLQGSGYEQYF
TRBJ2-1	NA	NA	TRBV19	TGTGCTTCGGATGTAAGGGGCCTCGGGGAGCAGTTCTTC	CASDVRGLGEQFF
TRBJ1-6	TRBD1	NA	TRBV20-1	TGCAGTGCTAGTGTAGACAGGGCTAATTCACCCCTCCACTTT	CSASVDRANSPLHF
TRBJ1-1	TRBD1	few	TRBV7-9	TGTGCCAGCAGCCGGACAGGGTCGAACACTGAAGCTTTCTTT	CASSRTGSNTEAFF
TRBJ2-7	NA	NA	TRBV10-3	TGTGCCATCAGCACAGCAACCGACTCCTACGAGCAGTACTTC	CAISTATDSYEQYF
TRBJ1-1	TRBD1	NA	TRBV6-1	TGTGCCAGCAGTGAGGACAGGGGGAGAGCTTTCTTT	CASSEDRGRAFF
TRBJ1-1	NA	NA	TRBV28	TGTGCCAGCAGTCCCAGGATGAACACTGAAGCTTTCTTT	CASSPRMNTEAFF
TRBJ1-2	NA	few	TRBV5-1	TGCGCCAGCAGCCCGGGGACGGAGGGCTATGGCTACACCTTC	CASSPGTEGYGYTF
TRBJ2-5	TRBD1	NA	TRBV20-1	TGCAGTGCTAGTCCCGGGACAGGGGCCCTAGGGCAAGAGACCCAGTACTTC	CSASPGTGALGQETQYF
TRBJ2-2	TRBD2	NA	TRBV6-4	TGTGCCAGCAGTGACTCCCCATTAGCGGGAGGGGAGGCCGGGGAGCTGTTTTTT	CASSDSPLAGGEAGELFF